This T cell receptor (beta chain) was found in a study of T cell clonality in common variable immunodeficiency. Profiling relied on immunoSEQ multiplex PCR, and the TCRdb table lists in-frame clones only, not all of them. This repertoire holds under 35,000 clones, and none appear only once. This clone occurred many times. Its antigen is undetermined. Relative to the germline gene, one junction end is altered; a read error may explain this. Coverage ceases 3 residues before the CDR3 finishes, and the germline J gene fills in the end. Notes on the study in general: Compared with controls, CVID subjects had fewer shared TCRbeta clones. CVID subjects had higher TCRbeta clonality than healthy controls, most marked in about a third.

The CDR3 has 16 residues. CDR1 SSHAT and CDR2 FNYEAQ come from the germline V gene (reference sequence). Input material: peripheral blood mononuclear cells. The chain has TRBV7-7 and TRBJ2-3, with D possibly being TRBD1 (5 bases). The clonotype was recovered from a person between 18 and 75 years old in good health. CDR3 in amino acids: CASSPGFGAMADTQYF. CDR3 DNA (partial): TGTGCTAGCAGCCCAGGGTTTGGGGCGATGGCAGATACG.